This paragraph covers one T cell receptor (beta chain) sequence. This sample is drawn from a study of cytotoxic CD8 clonotypes in ibrutinib-treated CLL. On the study more broadly: Partial responses numbered approximately 24 and complete responses 2; after a median around 63 months, roughly 14 stayed remitted and 12 progressed.

Germline values: CDR1 GTSNPN, CDR2 SVGIG (reference sequence). The CDR3 extends over 15 amino acids. The V gene lost 0 bases and the J gene lost 6 bases, with 14 bases spanning the gap. The method was immunoSEQ multiplex PCR; TCRdb's version includes in-frame clones alone and lacks a portion of them. Counted here are some 130,000 clones, 70% to 90% occurring once; the ten biggest clones make up around 2%. Sequencing was performed on PBMCs, taken after 24 months of ibrutinib treatment. The chain uses TRBV30 and TRBJ2-2; D is uncertain. This receptor was identified in a human donor with chronic lymphocytic leukemia. This CDR3 is CAWSVGSGPPGELFF. The CDR3 bases are TGTGCCTGGAGTGTTGGATCAGGCCCCCCCGGGGAGCTGTTTTTT.